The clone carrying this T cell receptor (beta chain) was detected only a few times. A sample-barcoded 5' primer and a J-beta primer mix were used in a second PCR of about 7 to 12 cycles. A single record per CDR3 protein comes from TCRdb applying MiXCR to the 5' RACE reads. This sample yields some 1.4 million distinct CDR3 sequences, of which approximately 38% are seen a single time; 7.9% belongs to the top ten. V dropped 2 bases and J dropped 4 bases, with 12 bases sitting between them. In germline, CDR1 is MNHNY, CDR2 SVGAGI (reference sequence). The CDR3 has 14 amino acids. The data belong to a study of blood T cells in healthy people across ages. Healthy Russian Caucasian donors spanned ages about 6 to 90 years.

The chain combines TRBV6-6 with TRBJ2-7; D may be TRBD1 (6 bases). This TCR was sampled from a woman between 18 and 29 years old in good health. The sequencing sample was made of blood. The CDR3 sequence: CASSYGDIAYEQYF. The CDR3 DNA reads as TGTGCCAGCAGTTACGGGGACATCGCTTACGAGCAGTACTTC.